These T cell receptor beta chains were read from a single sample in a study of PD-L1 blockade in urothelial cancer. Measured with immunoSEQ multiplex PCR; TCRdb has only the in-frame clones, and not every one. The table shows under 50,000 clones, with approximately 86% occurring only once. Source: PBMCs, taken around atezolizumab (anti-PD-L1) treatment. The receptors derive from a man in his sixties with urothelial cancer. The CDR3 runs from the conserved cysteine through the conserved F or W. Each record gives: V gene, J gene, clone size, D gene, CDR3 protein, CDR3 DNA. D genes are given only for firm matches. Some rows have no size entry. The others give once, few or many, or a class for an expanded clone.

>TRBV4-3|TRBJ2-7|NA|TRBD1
CASSQGRDRNSYEQYF
TGCGCCAGCAGCCAAGGCCGGGACAGAAACTCCTACGAGCAGTACTTC
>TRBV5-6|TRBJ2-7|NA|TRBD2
CASSLGASGRVGEQYF
TGTGCCAGCAGCTTGGGGGCTAGCGGGAGGGTAGGCGAGCAGTACTTC
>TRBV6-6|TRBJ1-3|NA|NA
CASSYGQLDSGNTIYF
TGTGCCAGCAGTTACGGACAGCTAGACTCTGGAAACACCATATATTTT
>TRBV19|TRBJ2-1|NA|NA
CASSISGLSYNEQFF
TGTGCCAGTAGTATCAGCGGGCTCTCCTACAATGAGCAGTTCTTC
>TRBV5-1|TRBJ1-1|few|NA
CASSRRGDGTEAFF
TGCGCCAGCTCTCGCAGGGGAGATGGAACTGAAGCTTTCTTT
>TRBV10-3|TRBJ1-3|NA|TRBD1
CAISGVGGGRLQSSGNTIYF
TGTGCCATCAGTGGAGTTGGAGGGGGCCGCCTTCAATCCTCTGGAAACACCATATATTTT
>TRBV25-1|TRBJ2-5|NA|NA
CASSDKPQETQYF
TGTGCCAGCAGTGATAAGCCTCAAGAGACCCAGTACTTC
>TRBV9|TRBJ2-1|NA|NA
CASSSRGGSSYNEQFF
TGTGCCAGCAGCTCTAGAGGAGGGAGCTCCTACAATGAGCAGTTCTTC
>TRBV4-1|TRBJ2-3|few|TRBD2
CASSQPLGLAGDTDTQYF
TGCGCCAGCAGCCAACCACTGGGACTAGCGGGAGATACAGATACGCAGTATTTT
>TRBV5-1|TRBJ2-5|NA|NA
CASRRARIQETQYF
TGCGCCAGCAGGCGGGCCAGGATCCAAGAGACCCAGTACTTC
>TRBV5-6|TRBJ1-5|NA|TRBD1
CASSLRKTGNSNQPQHF
TGTGCCAGCAGCTTGCGGAAGACAGGGAATAGCAATCAGCCCCAGCATTTT
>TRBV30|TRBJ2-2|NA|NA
CAWSVLTDTGELFF
TGTGCCTGGAGTGTACTCACGGACACCGGGGAGCTGTTTTTT
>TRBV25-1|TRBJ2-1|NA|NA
CASSDRGNEQFF
TGTGCCAGCAGTGATCGGGGTAATGAGCAGTTCTTC
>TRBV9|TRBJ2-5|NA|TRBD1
CASSPLDRSSRRETQYF
TGTGCCAGCAGCCCACTGGACAGGAGCTCCCGGAGGGAGACCCAGTACTTC
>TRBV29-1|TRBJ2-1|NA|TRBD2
CSPSLAGGGSEQFF
TGCAGCCCAAGTCTAGCGGGAGGTGGGAGTGAGCAGTTCTTC
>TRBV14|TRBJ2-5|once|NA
CASSQDGQVWSRKTQYF
TGTGCCAGCAGCCAAGATGGACAAGTTTGGTCTAGGAAGACCCAGTACTTC
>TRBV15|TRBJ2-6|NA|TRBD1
CATSRGDRGSKGANVLTF
TGTGCCACCAGCAGAGGAGACAGGGGATCGAAAGGGGCCAACGTCCTGACTTTC
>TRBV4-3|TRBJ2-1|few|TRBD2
CASSQETGGSRDEQFF
TGCGCCAGCAGCCAAGAAACAGGCGGGAGCAGAGATGAGCAGTTCTTC
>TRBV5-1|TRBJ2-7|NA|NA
CASRDNNYEQYF
TGCGCCAGCAGGGACAACAATTACGAGCAGTACTTC
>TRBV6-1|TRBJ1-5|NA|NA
CASSESELVQHF
TGTGCCAGCAGTGAGTCTGAGTTGGTCCAGCATTTT
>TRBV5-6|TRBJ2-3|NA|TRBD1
CASSLDVGDRVSPDTQYF
TGTGCCAGCAGCTTGGACGTGGGGGACAGGGTTAGCCCAGATACGCAGTATTTT
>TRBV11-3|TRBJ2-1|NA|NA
CASSPTRGNEQFF
TGTGCCAGCAGCCCGACTAGGGGCAATGAGCAGTTCTTC
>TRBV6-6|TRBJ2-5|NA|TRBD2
CASSRLAGIETQYF
TGTGCCAGCAGTAGACTAGCGGGAATTGAGACCCAGTACTTC
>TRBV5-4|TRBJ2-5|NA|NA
CASSSGGVRWTQYF
TGTGCCAGCAGCTCGGGGGGCGTACGATGGACCCAGTACTTC
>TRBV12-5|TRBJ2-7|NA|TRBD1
CASVPPGQESYEQYF
TGTGCTAGTGTTCCACCGGGACAGGAATCCTACGAGCAGTACTTC
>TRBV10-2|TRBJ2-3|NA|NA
CASGLGVGSTDTQYF
TGCGCCAGCGGGTTAGGGGTCGGGTCCACAGATACGCAGTATTTT
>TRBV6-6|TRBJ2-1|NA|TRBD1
CASKIGRTGGNEQFF
TGTGCCAGCAAAATAGGTCGGACAGGGGGAAACGAGCAGTTCTTC
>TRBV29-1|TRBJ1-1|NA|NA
CSVLDGGLGTEAFF
TGCAGCGTTCTGGACGGCGGGCTGGGAACTGAAGCTTTCTTT
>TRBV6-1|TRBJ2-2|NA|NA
CASSEGGRTGELFF
TGTGCCAGCAGTGAGGGGGGACGCACCGGGGAGCTGTTTTTT
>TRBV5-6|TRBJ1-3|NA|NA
CASSLGVYSSGNTIYF
TGTGCCAGCAGCTTGGGAGTGTATAGCTCTGGAAACACCATATATTTT
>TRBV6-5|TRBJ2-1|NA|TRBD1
CASSLGTGAVNEQFF
TGTGCCAGCAGTCTAGGGACAGGGGCCGTCAATGAGCAGTTCTTC
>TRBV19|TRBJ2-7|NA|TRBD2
CASSIRLAGAFSYEQYF
TGTGCCAGTAGTATACGACTAGCGGGAGCATTCAGCTACGAGCAGTACTTC
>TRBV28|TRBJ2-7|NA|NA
CAGRDSKGEQYF
TGTGCCGGCAGGGACTCCAAGGGCGAGCAGTACTTC
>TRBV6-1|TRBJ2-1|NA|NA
CASSPLGWPGNEQFF
TGTGCCAGCAGTCCGTTAGGGTGGCCGGGGAATGAGCAGTTCTTC
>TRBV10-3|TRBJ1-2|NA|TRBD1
CAISEGQGDRNYGYTF
TGTGCCATCAGTGAGGGACAGGGGGACCGAAACTATGGCTACACCTTC
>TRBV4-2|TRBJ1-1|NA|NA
CASSQDRTTKILNTEAFF
TGTGCCAGCAGCCAAGATAGGACAACCAAGATTCTGAACACTGAAGCTTTCTTT
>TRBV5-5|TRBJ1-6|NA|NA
CASSFVPVEAQFSYNSPLHF
TGTGCCAGCAGCTTTGTCCCGGTTGAGGCCCAATTCTCCTATAATTCACCCCTCCACTTT
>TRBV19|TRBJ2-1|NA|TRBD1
CASSSWDRGSHNEQFF
TGTGCCAGTAGTAGCTGGGACAGGGGTTCCCACAATGAGCAGTTCTTC
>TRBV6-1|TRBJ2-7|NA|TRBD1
CASSNRDRDFYEQYF
TGTGCCAGCAGTAACCGGGACAGGGACTTCTACGAGCAGTACTTC
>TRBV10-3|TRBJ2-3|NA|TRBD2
CAINTVGLAGGPPDTQYF
TGTGCCATAAATACCGTGGGACTAGCGGGGGGCCCTCCAGATACGCAGTATTTT